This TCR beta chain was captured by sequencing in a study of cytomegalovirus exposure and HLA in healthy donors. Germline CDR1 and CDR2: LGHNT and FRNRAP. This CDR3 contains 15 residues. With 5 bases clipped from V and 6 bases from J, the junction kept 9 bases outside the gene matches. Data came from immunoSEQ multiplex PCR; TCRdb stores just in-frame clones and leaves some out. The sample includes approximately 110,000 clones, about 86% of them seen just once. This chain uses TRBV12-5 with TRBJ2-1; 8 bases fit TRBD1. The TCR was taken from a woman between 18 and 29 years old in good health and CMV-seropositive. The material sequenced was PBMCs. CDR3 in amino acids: CASGAWTGLFNEQFF. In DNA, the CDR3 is TGTGCTAGTGGTGCCTGGACAGGGCTTTTCAATGAGCAGTTCTTC. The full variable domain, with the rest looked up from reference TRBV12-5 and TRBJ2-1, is DARVTQTPRHKVTEMGQEVTMRCQPILGHNTVFWYRQTMMQGLELLAYFRNRAPLDDSGMPKDRFSAEMPDATLATLKIQPSEPRDSAVYFCASGAWTGLFNEQFFGPGTRLTVL.